Shown below are 22 T cell receptor beta chains from a single sample sequenced in a study of T-cell reconstitution after alpha-beta-depleted transplantation in children (TCRdb year 2016). Receptor amplification or capture employed PCR. Sequencing took place on an Illumina HiSeq 2500. To normalize quantification of the TCRbeta repertoire, the TCR libraries were built with molecular barcoding that relied on unique molecular identifiers. The public reads were quality trimmed at Q25 with fastp and then assembled into clones with MiXCR by TCRdb, keeping productive beta chains. Here each entry gathers all rows of one CDR3 protein and keeps the most common genes and DNA. This sample gives hundreds of thousands of distinct CDR3 sequences in total; over 15% of them show up just once. The top ten constitute 0.9% to 1.2% of the sample. Sequences were derived from PBMCs from the stem cell graft donor, sampled from the stem cell graft. These receptors were taken from a human donor who donated a stem cell graft to a child with acute myeloid leukemia.

This clonotype was detected many times. The rearrangement uses TRBV27 and TRBJ2-7, with a weak D call TRBD2 (5 bases). Germline V gives CDR1 MNHEY, CDR2 SMNVEV (reference sequence). V shed 5 bases and J shed 6 bases, with 14 bases lying between them. CDR3 length equals 13 residues. CDR3 nucleotides: TGTGCCAGCAGTCCTCGGAGAGGGCTCGAGCAGTACGTC. It specifies CASSPRRGLEQYV.

This clonotype occurred many times. V and J are TRBV5-6 and TRBJ2-1; D is uncertain. Germline loops: CDR1 SGHDT, CDR2 YYEEEE. The CDR3 extends over 11 amino acids. V lost 2 bases to trimming and J lost 9 bases, with 6 bases between them. This chain's CDR3 is CASSLGPEQFF. As DNA, the CDR3 is TGTGCCAGCAGCTTAGGGCCTGAGCAGTTCTTC.

CDR3 residues: CASRGADHHSGANVLTF. Written as DNA, the CDR3 is TGTGCCTCTCGAGGGGCGGATCATCACTCTGGGGCCAACGTCCTGACTTTC. This chain joins TRBV24-1 and TRBJ2-6; D possibly matches TRBD1 or TRBD2 (5 bases each). The CDR3 contains 17 residues. Germline lookup yields CDR1 KGHDR and CDR2 SFDVKD. Trimming shortened V by 12 bases and J by 0 bases, and 20 bases separated the two germline ends.

There are many counts of this clonotype. The gene calls are TRBV20-1 and TRBJ2-7, with D unclear. Germline CDR1 reads DFQATT; CDR2 reads SNEGSKA (reference sequence). V gave up 7 bases and J gave up 2 bases, with 15 bases separating them. The CDR3 consists of 13 residues. The CDR3 nucleotides read TGCAGTGTCCGGAGCCTATCGACCTACGAGCAGTACGTC. Amino acid sequence: CSVRSLSTYEQYV.

This clonotype has at least ten counts. The chain uses TRBV5-6 and TRBJ2-3; D unresolved. CDR1 SGHDT and CDR2 YYEEEE come from the germline V gene. The CDR3 totals 12 residues. Trimming removed 4 bases at V and 6 bases at J, with 9 bases between. The CDR3 DNA follows: TGTGCCAGCAGCCCGTCCCCTGATACGCAGTATTTT. Translation gives CASSPSPDTQYF.

The V call is TRBV5-1, the J call TRBJ2-2; TRBD1 matches 7 bases. The CDR3 runs to 16 residues. Germline V CDR1 and CDR2: SGHRS, YFSETQ. V was pared by 3 bases and J by 2 bases, with 7 bases of the junction left unmatched. Here the CDR3 reads CASSSRTGTNTGELFF. The CDR3 coding sequence is TGCGCCAGCAGCTCAAGGACAGGCACTAACACCGGGGAGCTGTTTTTT.

In its sample, this clonotype was seen many times. This rearrangement joins TRBV20-1 to TRBJ2-7; a possible D gene is TRBD1 (6 bases). Trimming left V 5 bases short and J 5 bases short, with 10 bases between. CDR1 DFQATT and CDR2 SNEGSKA come from the germline V gene (reference sequence). The CDR3 is made up of 11 amino acids. The chain's CDR3 is CSAQGTHEQYF. The CDR3 DNA is TGCAGTGCTCAGGGGACCCACGAGCAGTACTTC.

The V and J genes are TRBV11-1 and TRBJ2-3; 12 bases agree with TRBD2. V was clipped by 5 bases and J by 4 bases; unmatched bases: 13. Germline V gives CDR1 SGHAT, CDR2 FQDESV (reference sequence). The CDR3 covers 18 residues. DNA for the CDR3: TGTGCCAGCAGCCCATGGGCTAGCGGGGGGGCCGAAGCAGATACGCAGTATTTT. Residues: CASSPWASGGAEADTQYF.

This chain joins TRBV9 and TRBJ1-1; TRBD1 matches at 7 bases. From germline, CDR1 is SGDLS and CDR2 YYNGEE. V dropped 3 bases and J dropped 3; count of bases not matched to a gene: 8. The length of the CDR3 is 15 residues. CDR3 in amino acids: CASSGQIGGYTEAFF. The CDR3 DNA sequence: TGTGCCAGCAGCGGCCAAATAGGGGGCTACACTGAAGCTTTCTTT.

This clonotype was seen ten or more times. This chain uses TRBV20-1 with TRBJ1-1; tentatively, D is TRBD1 (6 bases). This CDR3 has 15 residues. The V end lost 1 base, the J end lost 7 bases, and 19 bases lay between the germline ends. Per germline, CDR1 DFQATT and CDR2 SNEGSKA (reference sequence). The CDR3 DNA reads TGCAGTGCTAGAGGGGGGGCGAATGAGTTTAATGAAGCTTTCTTT. Translated: CSARGGANEFNEAFF.

The CDR3 spells CASSRGRASEQYF. The CDR3 DNA sequence: TGTGCCAGCAGTCGGGGACGTGCAAGCGAGCAGTACTTC. The chain recombines TRBV27 with TRBJ2-7; D may match TRBD1 or TRBD2 (5 bases each). The CDR3 loop spans 13 amino acids. From germline, CDR1 is MNHEY and CDR2 SMNVEV (reference sequence). With 5 bases removed from V and 6 bases from J, the gap between germline ends came to 14 bases.

A note on this clonotype: This sequence may be a read error, since a much larger clone differs from it by one base. The chain is built from TRBV20-1 and TRBJ2-5; 7 bases are a match to TRBD1. In germline, CDR1 is DFQATT, CDR2 SNEGSKA (reference sequence). This CDR3 spans 15 amino acids. CDR3 DNA: TGCAATGCGGGTACCGGGACAGTCGTCGGGGAGACCCAGTACTTC. Encoded protein: CNAGTGTVVGETQYF.

The genes are TRBV12-3 or TRBV12-4 and TRBJ2-3; the D gene is possibly TRBD2 (6 bases). V lost 6 bases to trimming and J lost 5 bases, with 15 bases between them. The CDR3 covers 14 residues. CDR3 sequence: CASRAGGMGDTQYF. CDR3 bases: TGTGCCAGCAGAGCCGGGGGAATGGGAGATACGCAGTATTTT.

At least ten counts were recorded for this clonotype. The chain combines TRBV6-1 with TRBJ1-2; maybe TRBD1 (5 bases). Trimming stripped 4 bases from V and 4 bases from J, with 13 bases between. Germline values: CDR1 MNHNS, CDR2 SASEGT. The CDR3 extends over 14 amino acids. This CDR3 is CASSARDGFYGYTF. The DNA of the CDR3 is TGTGCCAGCAGTGCCCGGGACGGATTCTATGGCTACACCTTC.

This clonotype was seen only once. This chain uses TRBV28 with TRBJ2-3, with D uncertain. Looked up from germline, CDR1 is MDHEN and CDR2 is SYDVKM. V shed 3 bases and J shed 10 bases, with 14 bases lying between them. The CDR3 is 13 amino acids. The CDR3 protein is CASSFGPSLAQYF. CDR3 in DNA: TGTGCCAGCAGTTTCGGACCTTCTCTAGCGCAGTATTTT.

This clonotype occurred many times. V is TRBV20-1 and J is TRBJ2-3, with 7 bases lining up with TRBD2. The germline V gene encodes CDR1 DFQATT and CDR2 SNEGSKA (reference sequence). This CDR3 has 14 amino acids. Unmatched junction bases numbered 4, after V lost 2 bases and J lost 2 bases. The CDR3 loop reads CSARKAGSTDTQYF. For the CDR3, the DNA is TGCAGTGCTAGAAAAGCGGGGTCCACAGATACGCAGTATTTT.

In its sample, this clonotype was seen many times. The chain joins TRBV20-1 to TRBJ2-4; 11 bases are shared with TRBD2. J gave up 8 bases and V 6 bases, and 3 bases lay outside the gene matches. The CDR3 consists of 12 residues. Germline V gene sequence: CDR1 DFQATT, CDR2 SNEGSKA (reference sequence). CDR3 DNA: TGCAGTGCCCTAGCGGGGGGTGACATTCAGTACTTC. It encodes CSALAGGDIQYF.

This clonotype came up a few times. The chain employs TRBV28 and TRBJ1-5, with TRBD1 matching over 7 bases. The germline V gene encodes CDR1 MDHEN and CDR2 SYDVKM. CDR3 size: 12 residues. Trimming cost V 7 bases and J 7 bases; bases outside gene matches: 4. CDR3 DNA sequence: TGTGCCAGCACAGGGGGACGGCAGCCCCAGCATTTT. Translation gives CASTGGRQPQHF.

Of note for this clonotype: An end of the junction differs from the germline gene, which may be a read error. The chain couples TRBV20-1 to TRBJ1-1; the D gene is possibly TRBD1 (6 bases). This CDR3 spans 16 amino acids. Germline V gives CDR1 DFQATT, CDR2 SNEGSKA (reference sequence). CDR3 sequence reads: CCARDFNGGLGTEAFF. The CDR3 DNA follows: TGCTGTGCTAGAGACTTCAATGGGGGGCTCGGAACTGAAGCTTTCTTT.

This clonotype occurred a few times. One junction end does not reproduce the germline sequence, and a read error may be involved. The chain is built from TRBV6-1 and TRBJ2-2; the D call may be TRBD1 or TRBD2 (6 bases each). CDR3 length: 14 residues. Germline loops: CDR1 MNHNS, CDR2 SASEGT. In DNA form, the CDR3 reads TGTGCCGGCAGAGGGGGGTCTCTTACCGGGGAGCTGTTTTTT. It translates to CAGRGGSLTGELFF.

This clonotype was observed once. J is TRBJ1-1 and V is TRBV9; 8 bases fit TRBD1. Germline V lookup: CDR1 SGDLS, CDR2 YYNGEE. The V and J ends lost 3 bases and 0 bases, in that order; junction bases with no gene match: 10. This CDR3 is built from 17 residues. The CDR3 is CASSDTGGIGMNTEAFF. In DNA, the CDR3 is TGTGCCAGCAGCGATACAGGGGGAATCGGTATGAACACTGAAGCTTTCTTT.

This clonotype has more than one count but fewer than ten. The CDR3 region has the DNA TGTGCCAGCAGCCCAGGGAGGATCACTGAAGCTTTCTTT. Encoded protein: CASSPGRITEAFF. The genes are TRBV7-2 and TRBJ1-1; D is possibly TRBD1 (5 bases). The CDR3 consists of 13 residues. Germline-derived CDR1 and CDR2 are SGHTA and FQGNSA. Trimming cost V 5 bases and J 4 bases, with 11 bases left between them.